Each of the 10 T cell receptor beta chains below was sequenced from the same sample in a study of cytomegalovirus exposure and HLA in healthy donors (dated by TCRdb to about 2017). Library preparation employed the immunoSEQ multiplex PCR assay. For the multiplex PCR, a mixture combining 60 forward primers for TCR Vbeta segments and 13 reverse primers for TCR Jbeta segments was used. The table comes from immuneACCESS by way of TCRdb, which keeps in-frame sequences with V and J called. Part of the clones is missing from these tables; in studies checked, under half for an unresolved V gene and the rest for unknown reasons. The table kept for this sample lists approximately 170,000 clones. Of the sample, approximately 0.72% falls within the top ten clones. Sequencing input: PBMCs. The origin of the receptors is a woman aged 18-29 years in good health and CMV-seropositive.

This sequence joins TRBV4-2 and TRBJ1-1; weak D call: TRBD1 (6 bases). Germline CDR1 LGHNA, CDR2 YNFKEQ. V lost 4 bases to trimming and J lost 1 base, with 13 bases between them. The CDR3 runs 15 residues. The CDR3 DNA reads TGTGCCAGCAGCCTTCAGGGGAATGGGAACACTGAAGCTTTCTTT. It is translated as CASSLQGNGNTEAFF.

The V gene is TRBV29-1, the J gene TRBJ2-7; D perhaps matches TRBD1 (6 bases). The germline V gene encodes CDR1 SQVTM and CDR2 ANQGSEA. The CDR3 loop spans 12 amino acids. The V and J ends lost 3 bases and 2 bases respectively, with 8 bases between them. For the CDR3, the DNA is TGCAGCGTTGAGAGGGACACCTACGAGCAGTACTTC. Translating it yields CSVERDTYEQYF.

This chain connects TRBV5-4 to TRBJ1-3; TRBD1 might be the D (5 bases). The V end was cut by 0 bases, the J end by 3 bases, with 13 bases between. The CDR3 spans 16 residues. Germline V gives CDR1 SGHNT, CDR2 YYREEE (reference sequence). CDR3 in amino acids: CASSLAGGANGNTIYF. CDR3 bases: TGTGCCAGCAGCTTGGCTGGTGGGGCGAATGGAAACACCATATATTTT. Complete variable domain (other parts from reference TRBV5-4 and TRBJ1-3): ETGVTQSPTHLIKTRGQQVTLRCSSQSGHNTVSWYQQALGQGPQFIFQYYREEENGRGNFPPRFSGLQFPNYSSELNVNALELDDSALYLCASSLAGGANGNTIYFGEGSWLTVV.

The chain employs TRBV5-1 and TRBJ2-1, with D possibly TRBD2 on 6 matching bases. Per the germline V gene, CDR1 is SGHRS and CDR2 is YFSETQ. The CDR3 runs 16 residues. The germline V and J ends were trimmed by 4 bases and 1 base, with 15 bases remaining between them. The DNA for the CDR3 is TGCGCCAGCAGCCCCGATGGGACTGTGTCCTACAATGAGCAGTTCTTC. It is translated as CASSPDGTVSYNEQFF.

On this clone itself: Because it lacks the conserved phenylalanine or tryptophan at the end, this CDR3 is likely a read error. The chain has TRBV25-1 and TRBJ2-2; no firm D call. With 3 bases removed from V and 0 bases from J, the gap between germline ends came to 2 bases. The CDR3 consists of 13 residues. Germline assignment: CDR1 MGHDK and CDR2 SYGVNS. The CDR3 DNA sequence: TGTGCCAGCAGTGACCCGAACACCGGGGAGCTGTTTCTT. This codes for CASSDPNTGELFL.

V is TRBV5-1 and J is TRBJ1-4, with 8 nucleotides matching TRBD1. From germline, CDR1 is SGHRS and CDR2 YFSETQ. This CDR3 has 14 residues. V lost 4 bases, J lost 6 bases, and 5 bases stayed unmatched. In DNA form, the CDR3 reads TGCGCCAGCAGCCCAGGGGGCGTTGATGAAAAACTGTTTTTT. It encodes CASSPGGVDEKLFF.

The V call is TRBV2, the J call TRBJ2-5; 7 bases align to TRBD2. After removal of 5 bases from V and 7 bases from J, the junction contained 10 bases not matched to a gene. CDR3 size: 14 residues. Germline CDR1 is SNHLY and CDR2 is FYNNEI. CDR3 region: CASSYTSARGTQYF. CDR3 bases: TGTGCCAGCAGTTATACTAGCGCAAGGGGGACCCAGTACTTC.

The chain is built from TRBV18 and TRBJ2-5; 7 bases line up with TRBD1. The DNA end is a closer match to TRBJ2-7, so the J assignment may be wrong. The V gene's germline CDR1 is KGHSH and CDR2 LQKENI. This CDR3 contains 13 residues. Written as DNA, the CDR3 is TGTGCCAGCTCACTACGACAGGGCAACGAGCAGTACTTC. Translating gives CASSLRQGNEQYF.

The genes are TRBV7-8 and TRBJ1-5; D is undetermined. The CDR3 spans 13 residues. Germline V CDR1 and CDR2: SGHVS, FQNEAQ. Trimming cost V 4 bases and J 7 bases, with 11 bases left between them. The DNA of the CDR3 is TGTGCCAGCAGCTCAGACAATCCCCAGCCCCAGCATTTT. It translates to CASSSDNPQPQHF.

The V and J genes are TRBV5-4 and TRBJ1-1, with 7 bases aligning to TRBD1. V lost 7 bases, J lost 5 bases, and 11 bases stayed unmatched. The germline V gene has CDR1 SGHNT and CDR2 YYREEE (reference sequence). This CDR3 has 14 amino acids. In nucleotides, the CDR3 is TGTGCCAGCGGACGACAGGGTCGGGATACTGAAGCTTTCTTT. Its protein product is CASGRQGRDTEAFF.